Each of the 20 T cell receptor beta chains below was sequenced from the same sample in a study of blood T cell repertoires in COVID-19. This table comes from immunoSEQ multiplex PCR, and its TCRdb copy is limited to in-frame clones, with some not included. The table lists about 340,000 clones, more than 75% of them singletons. Sample: peripheral blood. These receptors were obtained from a woman aged 18-29 years who had recovered from COVID-19.

This rearrangement joins TRBV3-1 (or the pseudogene TRBV3-2) to TRBJ2-1; 8 bases fit TRBD2. The ends lost 4 bases at V and 7 bases at J; junction bases unmatched: 6. The CDR3 contains 14 residues. Germline lookup yields CDR1 LGHDT and CDR2 YNNKEL (reference sequence). CDR3 protein: CASSLGLAPNEQFF. CDR3 in DNA: TGTGCCAGCAGCCTAGGACTAGCCCCAAATGAGCAGTTCTTC.

V gene TRBV6-1 combines with J gene TRBJ1-1; 10 bases are a match to TRBD1. The V segment lost 3 bases and the J segment 8 bases; nucleotides outside the gene matches: 6. Germline-derived CDR1 and CDR2 are MNHNS and SASEGT. The CDR3 loop spans 14 amino acids. CDR3 protein: CASSDPGQGIEAFF. The CDR3 nucleotides read TGTGCCAGCAGTGACCCGGGACAGGGGATCGAAGCTTTCTTT.

The chain recombines TRBV15 with TRBJ1-4; D is possibly TRBD1 (5 bases). Germline values: CDR1 LNHNV, CDR2 YYDKDF (reference sequence). The CDR3 covers 15 residues. Trimming took off 0 bases at V and 5 bases at J, with 10 bases between the two ends. The CDR3 spells CATSREAGWNEKLFF. CDR3 coding DNA: TGTGCCACCAGCAGAGAAGCAGGGTGGAATGAAAAACTGTTTTTT.

The DNA for the CDR3 is TGTGCCAGCAGCTTAGGAGCGGGACCCTCCTACGAGCAGTACGTC. Encoded protein: CASSLGAGPSYEQYV. The chain employs TRBV7-2 and TRBJ2-7; 7 positions agree with TRBD2. The CDR3 length is 15 residues. Trimming at V came to 1 base and at J to 0 bases, leaving 3 bases not matched to a gene. From germline, CDR1 is SGHTA and CDR2 FQGNSA.

The chain has TRBV5-4 and TRBJ2-5, with D possibly being TRBD1 (5 bases). CDR1 and CDR2 (germline): SGHNT, YYREEE (reference sequence). V gave up 0 bases and J gave up 4 bases, with 10 bases separating them. This CDR3 region has 14 residues. CDR3 in amino acids: CASSLEGSGETQYF. Here the CDR3 DNA reads TGTGCCAGCAGCTTGGAGGGGTCGGGAGAGACCCAGTACTTC.

The chain links TRBV5-6 to TRBJ1-1; D gene uncertain. Germline assignment: CDR1 SGHDT and CDR2 YYEEEE. Deletions cut 1 base from V and 3 bases from J, with 16 bases between. The CDR3 is 16 amino acids. The DNA for the CDR3 is TGTGCCAGCAGCTTGTATTCATTTTCGAGTGACACTGAAGCTTTCTTT. Translated: CASSLYSFSSDTEAFF.

This sequence joins TRBV7-2 and TRBJ2-3; 9 bases line up with TRBD2. The length of the CDR3 is 16 residues. J gave up 2 bases and V 5 bases, and 8 bases lay outside the gene matches. CDR1 is SGHTA, CDR2 FQGNSA, per germline. CDR3 amino acids: CASSPSASGTTDTQYF. In nucleotides, the CDR3 is TGTGCCAGCAGCCCCTCCGCTAGCGGGACCACAGATACGCAGTATTTT.

This chain joins TRBV4-3 and TRBJ1-1; tentative D call: TRBD1 (5 bases). The CDR3 sequence is 18 residues long. Germline CDR1 and CDR2: LGHNA and YSLEER. The V end lost 0 bases, the J end lost 0 bases, and 17 bases lay between the germline ends. CDR3 nucleotide sequence: TGCGCCAGCAGCCAAGATGTGCCCGGACATACGATGAACACTGAAGCTTTCTTT. Translating gives CASSQDVPGHTMNTEAFF.

The chain links TRBV7-9 to TRBJ1-2; 8 positions agree with TRBD1. Trimming removed 0 bases from V and 6 bases from J; junction bases left unmatched: 9. The germline gives CDR1 SEHNR, CDR2 FQNEAQ (reference sequence). The CDR3 has 16 residues. The CDR3 region has the DNA TGTGCCAGCAGCTTAGCGTACCAGGGGGCGCGGGATGGCTACACCTTC. Translating gives CASSLAYQGARDGYTF. The full variable domain, rest sourced from reference TRBV7-9 and TRBJ1-2, is DTGVSQNPRHKITKRGQNVTFRCDPISEHNRLYWYRQTLGQGPEFLTYFQNEAQLEKSRLLSDRFSAERPKGSFSTLEIQRTEQGDSAMYLCASSLAYQGARDGYTFGSGTRLTVV.

This chain uses TRBV27 with TRBJ1-1, with TRBD1 matching 10 bases. Per the germline V gene, CDR1 is MNHEY and CDR2 is SMNVEV (reference sequence). The CDR3 covers 16 residues. V lost 4 bases to trimming and J lost 5 bases; unmatched junction nucleotides: 10. This CDR3 reads CASSSWAGQGLTEAFF. In nucleotides, the CDR3 is TGTGCCAGCAGTTCTTGGGCGGGACAGGGGTTGACTGAAGCTTTCTTT.

The chain links TRBV6-2 or TRBV6-3 to TRBJ2-1, with TRBD2 identical over 7 bases. V was pared by 3 bases and J by 4 bases, with 9 bases of the junction left unmatched. CDR3 size: 16 residues. In germline, CDR1 is MNHEY, CDR2 SVGEGT. The CDR3 is CASSYYGGSGYNEQFF. CDR3 nucleotides: TGTGCCAGCAGTTATTATGGCGGGAGCGGGTACAATGAGCAGTTCTTC.

DNA for the CDR3: TGTGCCAGCAGCTTAGTTGCAGACCACTCTAGCTATGGCTACACCTTC. Translation gives CASSLVADHSSYGYTF. The genes are TRBV7-6 and TRBJ1-2, with D uncertain. The V gene lost 1 base and the J gene lost 4 bases, with 16 bases spanning the gap. CDR1 is SGHVS and CDR2 is FNYEAQ in the germline V gene. The CDR3 has 16 amino acids.

This clone showed up just once. The V call is TRBV11-3, the J call TRBJ1-1; 7 bases are a match to TRBD1. CDR3 length equals 15 residues. J lost 0 bases, V lost 5 bases, and 6 bases had no gene match. The germline V gene encodes CDR1 SGHNT and CDR2 YENEEA. The CDR3 region is CASSLIGGVNTEAFF. CDR3 coding DNA: TGTGCCAGCAGCCTCATAGGGGGCGTGAACACTGAAGCTTTCTTT.

The chain is built from TRBV9 and TRBJ2-2; D is perhaps TRBD1 (6 bases). The V end was cut by 4 bases, the J end by 5 bases, with 12 bases between. Germline V lookup: CDR1 SGDLS, CDR2 YYNGEE. The CDR3 runs 14 residues. CDR3 sequence reads: CASSYPGETGELFF. DNA for the CDR3: TGTGCCAGCAGCTACCCAGGGGAAACCGGGGAGCTGTTTTTT.

The chain links TRBV19 to TRBJ2-1; 14 bases are shared with TRBD2. The CDR3 runs to 16 residues. CDR1 and CDR2 from the germline V gene are LNHDA and SQIVND (reference sequence). Unmatched junction bases numbered 7, after V lost 3 bases and J lost 9 bases. The CDR3, as DNA: TGTGCCAGTAGTATCAAGACTAGCGGGGGGGGAGGTGAGCAGTTCTTC. This gives the protein CASSIKTSGGGGEQFF.

For the CDR3, the DNA is TGTGCCAGTAGTAAAAAGTTGGGACATGCGATGGGGGAAAGCGAAAAACTGTTTTTT. It is translated as CASSKKLGHAMGESEKLFF. The genes are TRBV19 and TRBJ1-4, with a tentative D call TRBD1 (6 bases). The CDR3 covers 19 residues. V gave up 4 bases and J gave up 8 bases, with 29 bases separating them. The germline V gene encodes CDR1 LNHDA and CDR2 SQIVND (reference sequence).

The V call is TRBV5-6, the J call TRBJ1-2; TRBD1 agrees at 12 bases. V shed 3 bases, J shed 7 bases, and the junction held 4 bases outside the gene matches. Germline assignment: CDR1 SGHDT and CDR2 YYEEEE. The CDR3 length is 14 residues. CDR3 region: CASSWGQGASGYTF. Here the CDR3 DNA reads TGTGCCAGCAGCTGGGGACAGGGGGCGAGTGGCTACACCTTC. The entire variable domain, with the rest obtained from reference TRBV5-6 and TRBJ1-2, is as follows: DAGVTQSPTHLIKTRGQQVTLRCSPKSGHDTVSWYQQALGQGPQFIFQYYEEEERQRGNFPDRFSGHQFPNYSSELNVNALLLGDSALYLCASSWGQGASGYTFGSGTRLTVV.

This clone was seen a single time. The V and J genes are TRBV9 and TRBJ2-5, with TRBD2 identical over 8 bases. Germline V lookup: CDR1 SGDLS, CDR2 YYNGEE. The V segment lost 0 bases and the J segment 5 bases; nucleotides outside the gene matches: 6. CDR3 length: 15 amino acids. CDR3 DNA sequence: TGTGCCAGCAGCGTAGGGTTAGCGGGAAGGGAGACCCAGTACTTC. Amino acid sequence: CASSVGLAGRETQYF.

V usage is TRBV30 and J usage is TRBJ1-3; D possibly corresponds to TRBD1 (6 bases). Trimming shortened V by 4 bases and J by 0 bases, and 13 bases separated the two germline ends. There are 15 residues in the CDR3. Germline V CDR1 and CDR2: GTSNPN, SVGIG (reference sequence). The CDR3, as DNA: TGTGCCTGGACGCAACAGGGCTACTCTGGAAACACCATATATTTT. Its translation: CAWTQQGYSGNTIYF.

The chain employs TRBV2 and TRBJ2-2, with TRBD2 matching over 9 bases. Germline V gene sequence: CDR1 SNHLY, CDR2 FYNNEI. The CDR3 has 16 residues. V dropped 2 bases and J dropped 5; count of bases not matched to a gene: 6. CDR3 loop: CASSEISAGGTGELFF. The CDR3 bases are TGTGCCAGCAGTGAAATCTCTGCGGGAGGGACCGGGGAGCTGTTTTTT.